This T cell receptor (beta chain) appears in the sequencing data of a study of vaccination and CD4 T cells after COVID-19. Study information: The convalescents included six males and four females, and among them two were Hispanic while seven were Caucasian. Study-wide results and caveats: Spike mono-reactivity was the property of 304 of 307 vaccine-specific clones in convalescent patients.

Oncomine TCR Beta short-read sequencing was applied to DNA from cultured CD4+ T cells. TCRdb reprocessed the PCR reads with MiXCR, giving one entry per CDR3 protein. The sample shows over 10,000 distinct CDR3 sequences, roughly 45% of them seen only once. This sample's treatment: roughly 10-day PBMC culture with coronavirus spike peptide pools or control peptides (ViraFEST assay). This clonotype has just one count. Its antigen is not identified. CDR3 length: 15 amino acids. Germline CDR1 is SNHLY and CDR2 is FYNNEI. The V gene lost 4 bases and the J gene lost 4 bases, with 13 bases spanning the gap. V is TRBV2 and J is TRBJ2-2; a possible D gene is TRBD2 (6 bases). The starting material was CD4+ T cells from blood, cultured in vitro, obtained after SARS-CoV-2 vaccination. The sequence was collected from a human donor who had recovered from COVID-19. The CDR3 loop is CASSVEGRTTGELFF. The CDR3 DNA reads TGTGCCAGCAGTGTTGAAGGGAGGACCACCGGGGAGCTGTTTTTT.